The 30 T cell receptor beta chains below come from one sample, sequenced in a study of blood T cells in healthy people across ages (dated by TCRdb to the mid-2010s). Receptors were amplified or captured by 5' RACE. Sequenced on an Illumina HiSeq 2500. A second about 6 to 11 cycle PCR used a sample-barcoded 5' primer and a J-beta primer mix. TCRdb cleaned the public reads at Q25 with fastp, built clones with MiXCR and kept in-frame beta chains. Rows with a matching CDR3 protein are joined into one entry that keeps the most common DNA and genes. The sample records hundreds of thousands of distinct CDR3 sequences, approximately 30% of which are singletons. Together, the top ten hold 15% to 19% of the sample. Sequencing used blood. The receptors originated from a woman of 80 years or more in good health.

This clonotype occurred many times. The V gene is TRBV12-3 or TRBV12-4, the J gene TRBJ2-6; D may be TRBD1 (6 bases). The CDR3 extends over 18 amino acids. With 5 bases removed from V and 0 bases from J, the gap between germline ends came to 17 bases. The CDR3 DNA follows: TGTGCCAGCAGTCCTTCCACAGGGATTAGCTCTGGGGCCAACGTCCTGACTTTC. This sequence encodes CASSPSTGISSGANVLTF.

This clonotype was recorded many times. The chain carries TRBV7-2 and TRBJ1-6; TRBD1 agrees at 7 bases. This CDR3 spans 17 amino acids. Germline CDR1 SGHTA, CDR2 FQGNSA. With V trimmed by 5 bases and J by 3 bases, 10 bases remained unmatched. Written as DNA, the CDR3 is TGTGCCAGCAGCGGCCCGACAGGGTACAACTATAATTCACCCCTCCACTTT. Amino acids: CASSGPTGYNYNSPLHF. Combining the CDR3 with reference TRBV7-2 and TRBJ1-6 gives the whole variable domain GAGVSQSPSNKVTEKGKDVELRCDPISGHTALYWYRQSLGQGLEFLIYFQGNSAPDKSGLPSDRFSAERTGGSVSTLTIQRTQQEDSAVYLCASSGPTGYNYNSPLHFGNGTRLTVT.

A word on this clonotype: The junction departs from germline at one end; a sequencing error may be responsible. The V gene is TRBV6-6, the J gene TRBJ1-5; 7 bases fit TRBD1. This CDR3 region has 16 residues. Germline CDR1 MNHNY, CDR2 SVGAGI (reference sequence). CDR3 in amino acids: CASSSTGVSSNQPRHF. The CDR3 DNA reads TGTGCCAGCAGTAGCACAGGGGTAAGTAGCAATCAGCCCCGGCATTTT.

This clonotype appeared a few times. The V call is TRBV18, the J call TRBJ2-3; D tentatively fits TRBD1 or TRBD2 (5 bases each). Deletions cut 2 bases from V and 6 bases from J, with 12 bases between. This CDR3 has 14 amino acids. Germline V gene sequence: CDR1 KGHSH, CDR2 LQKENI. The CDR3 DNA reads as TGTGCCAGCTCACCAGGGGCTAGCAGGGATACGCAGTATTTT. Encoded protein: CASSPGASRDTQYF.

This clonotype was counted at least ten times. This chain joins TRBV4-3 and TRBJ1-2; 9 positions match TRBD1. V lost 1 base and J lost 2; bases outside the gene matches: 2. CDR3 length: 15 residues. Germline values: CDR1 LGHNA, CDR2 YSLEER. In DNA, the CDR3 is TGCGCCAGCAGCCAAGGGGACAGGGTAAACTATGGCTACACCTTC. This translates into CASSQGDRVNYGYTF.

This clonotype was seen more than once but under ten times. The chain combines TRBV4-1 with TRBJ2-7; 11 bases map to TRBD2. The trim removed 2 bases at V and 2 bases at J, leaving 5 bases unmatched. There are 16 residues in the CDR3. From germline, CDR1 is MGHRA and CDR2 YSYEKL. The CDR3 region is CASSQPLAGVTYEQYF. The CDR3 DNA reads TGCGCCAGCAGCCAACCACTAGCGGGAGTAACCTACGAGCAGTACTTC.

This chain joins TRBV20-1 and TRBJ2-5; no firm D call. V gave up 1 base and J gave up 5 bases, with 5 bases separating them. The germline CDR1 and CDR2 sequences are DFQATT and SNEGSKA (reference sequence). The CDR3 covers 11 residues. The CDR3 region is CSARVRETQYF. The DNA of the CDR3 is TGCAGTGCTAGAGTCCGGGAGACCCAGTACTTC.

This chain links TRBV20-1 with TRBJ1-4; no reliable D call. CDR1 DFQATT and CDR2 SNEGSKA come from the germline V gene (reference sequence). Trimming removed 3 bases from V and 5 bases from J, with 10 bases in between. The CDR3 consists of 13 residues. The CDR3 DNA sequence: TGCAGTGCTAGGGCGGACGGAAATGAAAAACTGTTTTTT. Its protein product is CSARADGNEKLFF.

This clonotype was counted between two and nine times. V gene TRBV2 combines with J gene TRBJ1-2, with a tentative D call TRBD1 (5 bases). Trimming shortened V by 6 bases and J by 8 bases, and 19 bases separated the two germline ends. CDR3 length: 14 residues. Germline loops: CDR1 SNHLY, CDR2 FYNNEI. The DNA of the CDR3 is TGTGCCAGCAGAGCCCGGGGTGAGGGACGGGGCTACACCTTC. As protein: CASRARGEGRGYTF.

This clonotype was seen more than once but under ten times. A single base separates this from a much larger clone, so it may be a read error. The V call is TRBV28, the J call TRBJ2-7; 7 positions match TRBD2. V lost 3 bases and J lost 3; bases outside the gene matches: 8. From germline, CDR1 is MDHEN and CDR2 SYDVKM. The CDR3 length is 15 residues. CDR3 protein: CASSLGGGVLYEQYF. CDR3 in DNA: TGTGCCAGCAGTTTGGGGGGAGGGGTTCTCTACGAGCAGTACTTC.

This clonotype was picked up many times. The CDR3 region is CASSNLLLRDRGNNEQFF. CDR3 DNA sequence: TGTGCCAGCAGCAACTTGCTCCTCCGGGACAGGGGCAACAATGAGCAGTTCTTC. V gene TRBV12-3 or TRBV12-4 combines with J gene TRBJ2-1, with 10 bases that match TRBD1. J gave up 5 bases and V 6 bases, and 16 bases lay outside the gene matches. The CDR3 runs to 18 residues.

With respect to this clonotype: In this CDR3 the conserved last residue, phenylalanine or tryptophan, is missing, so a read error is likely. The chain links TRBV4-1 to TRBJ1-1; 9 nucleotides align to TRBD1. This CDR3 comprises 15 residues. Germline V CDR1 and CDR2: MGHRA, YSYEKL. The CDR3 DNA reads TGCGCCAGCTCCCAGGGACAGGGTCTGAATACTGAAGCTTTCTTA. Translation gives CASSQGQGLNTEAFL.

A remark on this clonotype: This may come from a read error, since a much larger clone is one base off. The chain recombines TRBV18 with TRBJ2-5, with D possibly being TRBD1 (5 bases). Looked up from germline, CDR1 is KGHSH and CDR2 is LQKENI. V lost 9 bases and J 11 bases, leaving 19 bases between the germline ends. This CDR3 region has 12 residues. The CDR3 bases are TGTGCCAGTAAAGGGGTTGTCAATGAGCAGTACTTC. Its protein product is CASKGVVNEQYF.

This clonotype was recorded a few times. The chain couples TRBV20-1 to TRBJ1-6; TRBD1 is a possible D gene (5 bases). The germline gives CDR1 DFQATT, CDR2 SNEGSKA (reference sequence). CDR3 size: 15 residues. With 0 bases removed from V and 5 bases from J, the gap between germline ends came to 11 bases. In DNA form, the CDR3 reads TGCAGTGCTAGAGATAGAGGGGTTCATAATTCACCCCTCCACTTT. Encoded protein: CSARDRGVHNSPLHF.

The rearrangement links TRBV5-6 to TRBJ2-5; no firm D call. The V gene lost 4 bases and the J gene lost 7 bases, with 11 bases spanning the gap. Germline V gives CDR1 SGHDT, CDR2 YYEEEE. This CDR3 region has 12 residues. The CDR3 DNA reads as TGTGCCAGCAGCACACCCAAGGGGACCCAGTACTTC. Amino acids: CASSTPKGTQYF.

The chain carries TRBV6-6 and TRBJ1-1; TRBD1 matches 9 bases. This CDR3 is built from 13 residues. J lost 11 bases, V lost 8 bases, and 12 bases had no gene match. Germline lookup yields CDR1 MNHNY and CDR2 SVGAGI (reference sequence). In nucleotides, the CDR3 is TGTGCCAGCGGGACAGGGAAAACCGTCCGGGCTTTCTTT. This encodes CASGTGKTVRAFF.

Notes on this clonotype: A read error may be the cause here, since a much bigger clone is one base away. V gene TRBV7-2 combines with J gene TRBJ2-5; 8 bases are shared with TRBD1. The assigned J gene may be wrong: the sequence end matches TRBJ2-7 better. The CDR3 sequence is 15 residues long. Germline values: CDR1 SGHTA, CDR2 FQGNSA. The CDR3 DNA reads TGTGCCAGCAGCCAGGCAGGGGGCGGAAGGTACGAGCAGTACTTC. It codes for CASSQAGGGRYEQYF.

Turning to this clonotype: A read error may be the cause here, since a much bigger clone is one base away. This chain connects TRBV6-1 to TRBJ2-1, with 9 nucleotides matching TRBD1. After removal of 11 bases from V and 6 bases from J, the junction contained 23 bases not matched to a gene. The CDR3 is 18 residues long. Germline loops: CDR1 MNHNS, CDR2 SASEGT. The CDR3: CAGGNRGQMGIRANEQFF. CDR3 bases: TGTGCCGGCGGCAACAGGGGGCAAATGGGGATTCGCGCCAATGAGCAGTTCTTC.

This clonotype was observed a handful of times. Germline is not matched at one junction end, which may reflect a read error. The J gene is TRBJ2-7, the V gene TRBV9; TRBD1 matches 7 bases. CDR1 SGDLS and CDR2 YYNGEE come from the germline V gene. This CDR3 region has 15 residues. DNA for the CDR3: TGTACCAGCAGCGTAGACAGGGCCGCCTCCTACGAGCAGTACTTC. This codes for CTSSVDRAASYEQYF.

Many counts were recorded for this clonotype. CDR3 in DNA: TGTGCCAGCGGCCGGAGCTCCTCCGGATCGCAGTATTTT. This codes for CASGRSSSGSQYF. The rearrangement links TRBV7-8 to TRBJ2-3; D is ambiguous. The V gene lost 8 bases and the J gene lost 10 bases, with 19 bases spanning the gap. CDR1 and CDR2 from the germline V gene are SGHVS and FQNEAQ. The CDR3 length is 13 residues.

The V and J genes are TRBV19 and TRBJ1-2; D ambiguous. V lost 11 bases and J lost 4, with 20 bases in between. Germline-derived CDR1 and CDR2 are LNHDA and SQIVND (reference sequence). The CDR3 has 14 residues. The CDR3 nucleotides read TGTGCCTCCCACGGGCCTCACCGTCCCTATGGCTACACCTTC. Its translation: CASHGPHRPYGYTF.

As to this clonotype: A much larger clone lies one base from this, so it may be a read error. V is TRBV6-6 and J is TRBJ2-3; 10 bases align to TRBD2. CDR3 length: 17 residues. Germline V CDR1 and CDR2: MNHNY, SVGAGI (reference sequence). The CDR3 protein is CASSYSTVAGGTDMQYF. The CDR3 nucleotides are TGTGCCAGCAGTTACTCGACAGTAGCGGGAGGTACAGATATGCAGTATTTT.

This clonotype was observed at least ten times. The rearrangement joins TRBV6-6 to TRBJ1-1; perhaps TRBD1 as D (6 bases). Germline-derived CDR1 and CDR2 are MNHNY and SVGAGI (reference sequence). V lost 0 bases and J 9 bases, leaving 11 bases between the germline ends. This CDR3 has 13 residues. Written as DNA, the CDR3 is TGTGCCAGCAGTTACTCGAGACAGGACAAAGCTTTCTTT. This codes for CASSYSRQDKAFF.

The chain uses TRBV27 and TRBJ2-2; no firm D call. Germline V gene sequence: CDR1 MNHEY, CDR2 SMNVEV (reference sequence). Trimming pared 4 bases from V and 6 bases from J, leaving 3 bases between. The CDR3 has 11 amino acids. CDR3 coding DNA: TGTGCCAGCAGTTCCGCCGGGGAGCTGTTTTTT. Translation gives CASSSAGELFF.

This clonotype was recorded only once. This chain links TRBV5-1 with TRBJ2-7; 8 bases line up with TRBD2. V lost 4 bases and J lost 4; bases outside the gene matches: 10. Germline CDR1 SGHRS, CDR2 YFSETQ. The CDR3 contains 15 residues. The CDR3 DNA is TGCGCCAGCAGCGAAAGACCGGGACTAGGGTACGAGCAGTACTTC. Protein product: CASSERPGLGYEQYF.

The chain is built from TRBV5-6 and TRBJ2-5; 12 bases align to TRBD2. The V segment lost 0 bases and the J segment 12 bases; nucleotides outside the gene matches: 9. Germline V CDR1 and CDR2: SGHDT, YYEEEE. This CDR3 spans 15 amino acids. This chain's CDR3 is CASSLGRLAGASEYF. In DNA form, the CDR3 reads TGTGCCAGCAGCTTGGGGAGACTAGCGGGGGCTTCGGAGTACTTC.

Remarks on this clonotype: This may arise from a read error, as a much more abundant clone is one base away. This chain uses TRBV12-3 or TRBV12-4 with TRBJ2-7; D remains ambiguous. Deletions cut 4 bases from V and 7 bases from J, with 11 bases between. The CDR3 contains 12 residues. The chain's CDR3 is CASSSPCGEQYF. CDR3 sequence (DNA): TGTGCCAGCAGTTCCCCTTGTGGTGAGCAGTACTTC.

This clonotype appeared many times. The chain combines TRBV10-3 with TRBJ2-5, with 13 bases lining up with TRBD2. The CDR3 has 19 amino acids. Germline loops: CDR1 ENHRY, CDR2 SYGVKD. V shed 3 bases, J shed 11 bases, and the junction held 21 bases outside the gene matches. The CDR3 nucleotides read TGTGCCATCAGTGAATCACTAGCGGGGGGGATGACATTTCAAAATGAGCAGTACTTC. Translating it yields CAISESLAGGMTFQNEQYF.

This chain links TRBV7-9 with TRBJ2-5; maybe TRBD1 (6 bases). Germline V CDR1 and CDR2: SEHNR, FQNEAQ (reference sequence). Trimming stripped 5 bases from V and 0 bases from J, with 10 bases between. This CDR3 is built from 14 residues. The CDR3 reads CASSGGQDQETQYF. In nucleotides, the CDR3 is TGTGCCAGCAGCGGGGGCCAGGACCAAGAGACCCAGTACTTC.

J is TRBJ2-5 and V is TRBV11-2, with D maybe TRBD2 (7 bases). V lost 2 bases, J lost 5 bases, and 18 bases lay in between. The germline V gene has CDR1 SGHAT and CDR2 FQNNGV. The CDR3 consists of 16 residues. The CDR3, as DNA: TGTGCCAGCAGCTTATTAGGGGGGGGACTGCAGGAGACCCAGTACTTC. It codes for CASSLLGGGLQETQYF.